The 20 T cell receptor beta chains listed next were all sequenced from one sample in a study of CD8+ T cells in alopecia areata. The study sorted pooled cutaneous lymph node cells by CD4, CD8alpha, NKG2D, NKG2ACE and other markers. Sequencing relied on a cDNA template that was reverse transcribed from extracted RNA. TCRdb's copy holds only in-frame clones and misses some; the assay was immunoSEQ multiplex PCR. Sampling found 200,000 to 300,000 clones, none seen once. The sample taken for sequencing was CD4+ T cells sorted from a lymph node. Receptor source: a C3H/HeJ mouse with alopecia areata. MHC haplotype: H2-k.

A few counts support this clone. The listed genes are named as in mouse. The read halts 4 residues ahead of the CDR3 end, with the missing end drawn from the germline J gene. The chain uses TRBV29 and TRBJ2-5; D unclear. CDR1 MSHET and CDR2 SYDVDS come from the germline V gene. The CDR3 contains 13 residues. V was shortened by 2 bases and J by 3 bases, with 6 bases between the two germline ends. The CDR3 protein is CASSLNRQDTQYF. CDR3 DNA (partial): TGTGCTAGCAGTTTAAACAGACAAGAC.

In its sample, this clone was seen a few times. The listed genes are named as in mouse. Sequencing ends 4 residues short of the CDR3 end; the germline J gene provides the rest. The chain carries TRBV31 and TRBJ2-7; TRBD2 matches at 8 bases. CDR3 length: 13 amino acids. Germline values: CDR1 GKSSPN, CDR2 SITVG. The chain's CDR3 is CAWSPGGSDEQYF. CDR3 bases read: TGTGCCTGGAGTCCTGGGGGGTCGGAT.

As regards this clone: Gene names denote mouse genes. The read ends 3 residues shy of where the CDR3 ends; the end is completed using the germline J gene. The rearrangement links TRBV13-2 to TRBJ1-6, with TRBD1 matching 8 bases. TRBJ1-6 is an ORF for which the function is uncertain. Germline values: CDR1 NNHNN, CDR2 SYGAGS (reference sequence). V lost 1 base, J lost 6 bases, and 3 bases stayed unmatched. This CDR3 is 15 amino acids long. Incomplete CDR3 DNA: TGTGCCAGCGGTGATTATACAGGGGGTAATTCGCCC. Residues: CASGDYTGGNSP. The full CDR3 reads CASGDYTGGNSPLYF.

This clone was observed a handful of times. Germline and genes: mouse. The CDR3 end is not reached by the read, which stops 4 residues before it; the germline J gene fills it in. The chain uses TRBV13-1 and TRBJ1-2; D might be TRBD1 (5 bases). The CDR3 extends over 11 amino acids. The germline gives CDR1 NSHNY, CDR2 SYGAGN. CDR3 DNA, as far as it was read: TGTGCCAGCAGTGCAGGGTCC. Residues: CASSAGS. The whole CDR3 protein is CASSAGSDYTF.

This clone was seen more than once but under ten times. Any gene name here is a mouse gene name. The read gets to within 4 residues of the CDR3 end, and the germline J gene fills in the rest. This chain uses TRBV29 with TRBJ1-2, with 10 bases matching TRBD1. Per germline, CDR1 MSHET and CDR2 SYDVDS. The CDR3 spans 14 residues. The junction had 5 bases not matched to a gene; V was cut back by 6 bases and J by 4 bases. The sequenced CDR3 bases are TGTGCTAGCAGCAGACAGGGGGCGGGCTCC. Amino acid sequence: CASSRQGAGS. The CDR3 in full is CASSRQGAGSDYTF. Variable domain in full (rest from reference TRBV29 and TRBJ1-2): DMKVTQMPRYLIKRMGENVLLECGQDMSHETMYWYRQDPGLGLQLIYISYDVDSNSEGDIPKGYRVSRKKREHFSLILDSAKTNQTSVYFCASSRQGAGSDYTFGSGTRLLVI.

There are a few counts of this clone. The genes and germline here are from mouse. The CDR3 reads CTCSGDRGEVFF. Partial CDR3 DNA: TGCACCTGCAGTGGGGACAGGGGA. V is TRBV1 and J is TRBJ1-1, with 10 bases identical to TRBD1. The read comes to an end 4 residues before the CDR3 does, leaving the germline J gene to fill in the end. The CDR3 is made up of 12 amino acids. CDR1 and CDR2 (germline): NSQYPW, LRSPGD (reference sequence).

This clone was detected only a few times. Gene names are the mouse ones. Partial CDR3 DNA: TGTGCCAGCAGTGACGAGGTAGACACCGGG. Translation: CASSDEVDTG. In full, the CDR3 is CASSDEVDTGQLYF. The gene calls are TRBV13-1 and TRBJ2-2; unclear D gene. With the read ending 4 residues before the CDR3 end, the germline J gene is used to fill in that end. Germline V CDR1 and CDR2: NSHNY, SYGAGN. This CDR3 contains 14 residues. The V end lost 2 bases, the J end lost 3 bases, and 8 bases lay between the germline ends.

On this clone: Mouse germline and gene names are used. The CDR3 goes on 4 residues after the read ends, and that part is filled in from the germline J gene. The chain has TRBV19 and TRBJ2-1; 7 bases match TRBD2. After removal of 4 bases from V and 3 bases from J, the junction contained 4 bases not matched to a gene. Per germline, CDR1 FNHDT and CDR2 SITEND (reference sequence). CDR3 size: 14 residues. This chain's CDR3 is CASSPTGSYAEQFF. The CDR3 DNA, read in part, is TGTGCCAGCAGTCCGACTGGGAGCTATGCT.

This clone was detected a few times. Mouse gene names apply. CDR3 protein: CASRIRATEVFF. CDR3 DNA, as far as it was read: TGTGCCAGCAGAATCAGGGCCACA. The J gene is TRBJ1-1, the V gene TRBV13-1; D possibly corresponds to TRBD1 (5 bases). The read gets to within 4 residues of the CDR3 end, and the germline J gene fills in the rest. The CDR3 length is 12 residues. Germline V gene sequence: CDR1 NSHNY, CDR2 SYGAGN. V lost 5 bases to trimming and J lost 4 bases, with 9 bases between them.

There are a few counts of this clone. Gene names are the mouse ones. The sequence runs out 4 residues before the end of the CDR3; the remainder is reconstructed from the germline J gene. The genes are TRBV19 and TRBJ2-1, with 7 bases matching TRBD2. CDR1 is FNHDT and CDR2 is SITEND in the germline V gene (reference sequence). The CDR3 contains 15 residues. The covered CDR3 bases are TGTGCCAGCAGTATACCGGGGGGGATGGGCGCT. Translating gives CASSIPGGMGA. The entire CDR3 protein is CASSIPGGMGAEQFF.

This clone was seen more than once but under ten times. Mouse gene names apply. CDR3 sequence: CASSIAGGAGQLYF. The sequenced part of the CDR3 DNA is TGTGCCAGCAGTATAGCTGGGGGGGCCGGG. The V gene is TRBV19, the J gene TRBJ2-2; the match to TRBD2 covers 9 bases. The CDR3 goes on 4 residues after the read ends, and that part is filled in from the germline J gene. The germline V gene has CDR1 FNHDT and CDR2 SITEND (reference sequence). V shed 0 bases, J shed 6 bases, and the junction held 0 bases outside the gene matches. The CDR3 has 14 residues.

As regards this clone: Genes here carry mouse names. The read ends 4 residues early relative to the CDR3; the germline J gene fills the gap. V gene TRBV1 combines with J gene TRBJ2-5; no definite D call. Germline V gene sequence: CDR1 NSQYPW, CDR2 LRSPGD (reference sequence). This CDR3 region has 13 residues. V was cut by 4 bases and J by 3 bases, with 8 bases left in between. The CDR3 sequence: CTCSVRRQDTQYF. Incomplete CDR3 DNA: TGCACCTGCAGTGTCAGGAGGCAAGAC.

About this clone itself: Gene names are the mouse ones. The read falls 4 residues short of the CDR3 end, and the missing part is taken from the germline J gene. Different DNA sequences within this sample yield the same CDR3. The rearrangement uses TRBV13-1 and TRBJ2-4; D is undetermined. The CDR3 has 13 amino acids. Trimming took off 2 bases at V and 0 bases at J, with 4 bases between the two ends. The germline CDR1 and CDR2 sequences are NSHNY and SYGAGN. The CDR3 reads CASSESSQNTLYF. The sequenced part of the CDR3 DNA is TGTGCCAGCAGTGAGTCTAGTCAAAAC.

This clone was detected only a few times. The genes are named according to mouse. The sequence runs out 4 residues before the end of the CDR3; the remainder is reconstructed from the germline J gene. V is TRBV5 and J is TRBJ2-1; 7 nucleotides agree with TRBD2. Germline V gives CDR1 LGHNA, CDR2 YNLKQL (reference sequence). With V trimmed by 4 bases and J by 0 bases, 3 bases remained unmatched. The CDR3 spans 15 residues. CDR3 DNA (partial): TGTGCCAGCAGCCCGACTGGGCCTAACTATGCT. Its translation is CASSPTGPNYA. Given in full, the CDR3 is CASSPTGPNYAEQFF.

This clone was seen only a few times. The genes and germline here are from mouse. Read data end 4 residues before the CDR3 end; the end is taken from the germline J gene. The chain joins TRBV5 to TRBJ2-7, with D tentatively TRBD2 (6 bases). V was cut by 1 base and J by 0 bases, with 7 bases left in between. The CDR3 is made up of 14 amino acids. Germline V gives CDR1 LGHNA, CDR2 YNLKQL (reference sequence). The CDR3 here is CASSQGWGSYEQYF. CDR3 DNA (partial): TGTGCCAGCAGCCAAGGCTGGGGCTCCTAT.

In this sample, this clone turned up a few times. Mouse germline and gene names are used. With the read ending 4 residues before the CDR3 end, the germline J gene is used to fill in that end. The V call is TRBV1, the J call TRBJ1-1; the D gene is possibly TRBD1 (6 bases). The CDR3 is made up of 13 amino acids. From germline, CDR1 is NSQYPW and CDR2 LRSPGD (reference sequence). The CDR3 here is CTCSAVSGEEVFF. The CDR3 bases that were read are TGCACCTGCAGTGCAGTCTCAGGGGAA.

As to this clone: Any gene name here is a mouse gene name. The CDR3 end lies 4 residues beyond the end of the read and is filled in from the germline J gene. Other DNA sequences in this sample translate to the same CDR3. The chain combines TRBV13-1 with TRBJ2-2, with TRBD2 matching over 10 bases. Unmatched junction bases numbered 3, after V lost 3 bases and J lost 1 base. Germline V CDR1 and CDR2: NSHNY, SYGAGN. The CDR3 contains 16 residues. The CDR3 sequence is CASSGGTGENTGQLYF. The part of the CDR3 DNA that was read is TGTGCCAGCAGTGGAGGGACTGGGGAAAACACCGGG.

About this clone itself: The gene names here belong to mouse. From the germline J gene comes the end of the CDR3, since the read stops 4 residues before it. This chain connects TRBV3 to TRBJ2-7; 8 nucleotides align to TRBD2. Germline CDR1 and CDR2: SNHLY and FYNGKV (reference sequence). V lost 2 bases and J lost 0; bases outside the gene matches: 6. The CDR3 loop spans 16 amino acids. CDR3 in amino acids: CASSLSWGALSYEQYF. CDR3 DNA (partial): TGTGCCAGCAGCTTAAGCTGGGGGGCTCTCTCCTAT.

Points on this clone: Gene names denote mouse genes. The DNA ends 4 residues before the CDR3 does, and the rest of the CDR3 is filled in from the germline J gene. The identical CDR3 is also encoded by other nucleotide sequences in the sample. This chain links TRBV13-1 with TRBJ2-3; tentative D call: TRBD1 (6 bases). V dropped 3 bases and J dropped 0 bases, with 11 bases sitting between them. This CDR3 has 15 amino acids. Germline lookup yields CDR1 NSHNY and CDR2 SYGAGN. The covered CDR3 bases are TGTGCCAGCAGTGGAGGACAGTTTAGTGCAGAA. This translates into CASSGGQFSAE. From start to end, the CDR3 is CASSGGQFSAETLYF.

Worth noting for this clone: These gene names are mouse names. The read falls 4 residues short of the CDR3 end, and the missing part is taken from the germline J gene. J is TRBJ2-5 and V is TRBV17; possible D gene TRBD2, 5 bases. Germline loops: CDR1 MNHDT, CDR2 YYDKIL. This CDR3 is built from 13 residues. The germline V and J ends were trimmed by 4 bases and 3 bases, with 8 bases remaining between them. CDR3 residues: CASSKAGQDTQYF. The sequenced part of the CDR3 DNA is TGTGCTAGCAGTAAGGCTGGGCAAGAC.